The T cell receptor (beta chain) under discussion was sequenced for a study of immune evolution from preneoplasia to lung adenocarcinoma. Here immunoSEQ multiplex PCR was the method, and the copy in TCRdb shows in-frame clones only, minus some. This sample carries roughly 4,000 clones, 70% to 90% of them seen once, and the ten largest clones take 5.2%. Trimming left V 1 base short and J 8 bases short, with 16 bases between. This CDR3 is 15 amino acids long. The germline V gene encodes CDR1 SGHNT and CDR2 YYREEE (reference sequence). The chain is built from TRBV5-4 and TRBJ2-4, with D possibly matching TRBD2 (6 bases). The source material was FFPE minimally invasive lung adenocarcinoma tissue. The TCR originated in a donor at least 70 years old with lung adenocarcinoma. The CDR3 sequence is CASSLRLGGSDIQYF. The CDR3 bases are TGTGCCAGCAGCTTGAGACTCGGGGGTAGCGACATTCAGTACTTC. The whole variable domain, filled in from reference TRBV5-4 and TRBJ2-4, reads ETGVTQSPTHLIKTRGQQVTLRCSSQSGHNTVSWYQQALGQGPQFIFQYYREEENGRGNFPPRFSGLQFPNYSSELNVNALELDDSALYLCASSLRLGGSDIQYFGAGTRLSVL.